The sequence of this TCR beta chain was determined in a study of shared clonotypes between healthy human individuals. General study results and limits: Generation of non-shared clonotypes was less probable than generation of clonotypes shared by all four donors.

The donor population consisted of healthy HIV-negative adults with no recent acute infections or vaccinations. With regard to this clone: The antigen is undetermined.

Germline CDR1 is LGHNA and CDR2 is YNFKEQ. The length of the CDR3 is 16 residues. Profiled with immunoSEQ multiplex PCR; TCRdb holds only in-frame clones, not every one. The sample holds hundreds of thousands of clones, about 96% seen once. V gene TRBV4-2 combines with J gene TRBJ2-5; D is uncertain. Near its end, the DNA agrees better with TRBJ2-7, so the J call may be wrong. Sequences were obtained from naive CD4+ T cells sorted from blood. Stated subset: CD45RA+ positively selected. The receptor was derived from a woman aged 25-40 years in good health. The CDR3 DNA follows: TGTGCCAGCAGCCAGGCTCGAGCCAAGAATCTCTACGAGCAGTACTTC. It yields the protein CASSQARAKNLYEQYF.